The clone carrying this T cell receptor beta chain was seen a handful of times. Its antigen is undetermined. The CDR3 spans 18 residues. Trimming cost V 3 bases and J 0 bases; bases outside gene matches: 13. In germline, CDR1 is MDHEN, CDR2 SYDVKM. Then a second PCR, running roughly 6 to 12 cycles, was carried out with a sample-barcoded 5' primer and a J-beta primer mix. TCRdb re-derived calls from the 5' RACE reads in MiXCR, one entry per CDR3 protein. The table shows about 800,000 distinct CDR3 sequences, with 25% occurring only once. The record originates from a study of blood T cells in healthy people across ages. Notes on the study in general: Donor CMV infection status was unknown, possibly confounding age-related changes in expanded clonotypes.

This same sample was also part of a study on T cells of mothers and their children.

Input material: blood. V gene TRBV28 combines with J gene TRBJ2-5; 7 bases agree with TRBD1. This receptor was obtained from a boy between 10 and 17 years old in good health. The CDR3 here is CASSFLLGGPRYQETQYF. The CDR3 coding sequence is TGTGCCAGCAGTTTTTTGCTAGGGGGCCCCCGGTACCAAGAGACCCAGTACTTC.